This TCR beta chain was sequenced in a study of monozygotic twins with inflammatory bowel disease. This CDR3 has 16 residues. Germline CDR1 and CDR2: LGHDT and YNNKEL (reference sequence). Using the 5' RACE reads, TCRdb records one entry per CDR3 protein without DNA. This repertoire includes under 350,000 distinct CDR3 sequences. The sequenced sample consisted of blood. The sequence came from a human donor with ulcerative colitis or Crohn's disease, or a healthy co-twin of an affected twin (not recorded which). The chain has TRBV3-1 and TRBJ2-1. The CDR3 reads CASSQGNPGVYNEQFF.